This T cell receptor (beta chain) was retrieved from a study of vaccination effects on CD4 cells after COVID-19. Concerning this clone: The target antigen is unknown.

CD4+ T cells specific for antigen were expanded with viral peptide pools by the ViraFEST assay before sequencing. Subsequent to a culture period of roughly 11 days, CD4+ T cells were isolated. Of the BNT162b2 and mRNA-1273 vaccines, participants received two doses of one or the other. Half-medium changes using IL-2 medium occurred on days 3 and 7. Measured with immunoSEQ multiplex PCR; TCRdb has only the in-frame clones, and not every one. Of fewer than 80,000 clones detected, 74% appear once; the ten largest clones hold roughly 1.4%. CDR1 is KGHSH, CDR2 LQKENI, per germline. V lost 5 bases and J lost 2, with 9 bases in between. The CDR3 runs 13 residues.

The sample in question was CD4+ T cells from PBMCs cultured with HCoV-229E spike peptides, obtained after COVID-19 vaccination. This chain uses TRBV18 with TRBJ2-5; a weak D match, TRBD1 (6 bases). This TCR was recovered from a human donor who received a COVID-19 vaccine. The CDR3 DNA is TGTGCCAGCTCAACCACAGGGCAAGAGACCCAGTACTTC. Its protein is CASSTTGQETQYF.